Below are 23 T cell receptor beta chains sequenced from a single sample in a study of blood T cell repertoires in COVID-19. Assay: immunoSEQ multiplex PCR; the TCRdb copy retains only in-frame clones and omits some. The table lists 85,000 or so clones, 80% to 85% of them singletons, with 44% in the top ten. Sequencing was carried out using peripheral blood. These receptors were obtained from an elderly man with acute or convalescent COVID-19.

The genes are TRBV6-5 and TRBJ1-5, with TRBD1 matching 7 bases. This CDR3 spans 14 amino acids. V was clipped by 6 bases and J by 2 bases; unmatched bases: 4. CDR1 is MNHEY and CDR2 is SVGAGI in the germline V gene. This chain's CDR3 is CASRQTGGNQPQHF. CDR3 in DNA: TGTGCCAGCAGACAAACAGGGGGCAATCAGCCCCAGCATTTT.

This clone was seen a handful of times. The chain joins TRBV15 to TRBJ2-7; possibly TRBD2 for D (6 bases). CDR1 LNHNV and CDR2 YYDKDF come from the germline V gene (reference sequence). The CDR3 spans 18 residues. Trimming cost V 1 base and J 1 base, with 20 bases left between them. The CDR3, as DNA: TGTGCCACCAGCAGAGGGACGAGCTGGAGGGCCTCTTCCTACGAGCAGTACTTC. This encodes CATSRGTSWRASSYEQYF.

The chain has TRBV7-9 and TRBJ2-2; 13 bases fit TRBD2. The CDR3 is 15 residues long. CDR1 is SEHNR, CDR2 FQNEAQ, per germline (reference sequence). The V and J ends lost 5 bases and 7 bases, in that order; junction bases with no gene match: 4. The CDR3 protein is CASSPGLAGVGELFF. The CDR3 region has the DNA TGTGCCAGCAGCCCCGGACTAGCGGGAGTCGGGGAGCTGTTTTTT. Based on the CDR3 plus reference TRBV7-9 and TRBJ2-2, the full variable domain is DTGVSQNPRHKITKRGQNVTFRCDPISEHNRLYWYRQTLGQGPEFLTYFQNEAQLEKSRLLSDRFSAERPKGSFSTLEIQRTEQGDSAMYLCASSPGLAGVGELFFGEGSRLTVL.

V and J are TRBV7-9 and TRBJ2-3; TRBD1 matches 9 bases. The germline CDR1 and CDR2 sequences are SEHNR and FQNEAQ (reference sequence). The CDR3 is 15 amino acids. The V and J ends lost 3 bases and 4 bases, in that order; junction bases with no gene match: 5. The CDR3 sequence: CASSLIDRGSDTQYF. CDR3 sequence (DNA): TGTGCCAGCAGCTTGATCGACAGGGGGTCAGATACGCAGTATTTT.

The chain carries TRBV7-8 and TRBJ1-2, with TRBD1 matching over 9 bases. With 5 bases clipped from V and 4 bases from J, the junction kept 8 bases outside the gene matches. The V gene's germline CDR1 is SGHVS and CDR2 FQNEAQ. The CDR3 is 15 residues long. CDR3 nucleotides: TGTGCCAGCAGCCCCCCCGGGACAGGGATCTATGGCTACACCTTC. Translation gives CASSPPGTGIYGYTF.

This clone appeared a few times. The chain uses TRBV19 and TRBJ1-2, with TRBD1 matching over 7 bases. V lost 7 bases and J lost 8; bases outside the gene matches: 16. CDR1 is LNHDA, CDR2 SQIVND, per germline (reference sequence). The CDR3 has 15 amino acids. Here the CDR3 reads CASKRGTVTGAGYTF. CDR3 coding DNA: TGTGCCAGTAAAAGGGGGACTGTCACAGGGGCGGGCTACACCTTC.

The chain combines TRBV7-9 with TRBJ2-3, with 10 bases matching TRBD1. The germline V gene encodes CDR1 SEHNR and CDR2 FQNEAQ (reference sequence). The CDR3 totals 16 residues. J gave up 3 bases and V 1 base, and 4 bases lay outside the gene matches. In DNA, the CDR3 is TGTGCCAGCAGCTTAGGGGACAGGGGAGAAACAGATACGCAGTATTTT. It codes for CASSLGDRGETDTQYF.

The V call is TRBV14, the J call TRBJ2-7; D unclear. From germline, CDR1 is SGHDN and CDR2 FVKESK. The CDR3 has 11 amino acids. V lost 4 bases and J lost 3, with 4 bases in between. CDR3 loop: CASSLYYEQYF. The CDR3 DNA reads TGTGCCAGCAGCCTTTACTACGAGCAGTACTTC.

V is TRBV6-1 and J is TRBJ2-3; 9 nucleotides match TRBD2. Germline V gene sequence: CDR1 MNHNS, CDR2 SASEGT. This CDR3 has 16 amino acids. Trimming cost V 3 bases and J 2 bases; bases outside gene matches: 6. The CDR3: CASSDGASGNTDTQYF. In DNA form, the CDR3 reads TGTGCCAGCAGTGATGGGGCTAGCGGGAACACAGATACGCAGTATTTT.

The chain recombines TRBV7-9 with TRBJ2-5; D is possibly TRBD2 (5 bases). The germline V gene has CDR1 SEHNR and CDR2 FQNEAQ (reference sequence). V was cut by 4 bases and J by 4 bases, with 16 bases left in between. The CDR3 spans 15 residues. The CDR3 DNA is TGTGCCAGCAGCTCAGCTAGCTGGCTGGGAGAGACCCAGTACTTC. Translating it yields CASSSASWLGETQYF.

V and J are TRBV28 and TRBJ1-1; the match to TRBD1 covers 8 bases. The CDR3 loop spans 14 amino acids. Germline V lookup: CDR1 MDHEN, CDR2 SYDVKM. V gave up 2 bases and J gave up 5 bases; unmatched junction bases: 4. CDR3 coding DNA: TGTGCCAGCAGTTTACCAGGGGGCGGGACTGAAGCTTTCTTT. As protein: CASSLPGGGTEAFF.

The chain recombines TRBV7-2 with TRBJ2-3; 10 positions match TRBD1. The germline V gene has CDR1 SGHTA and CDR2 FQGNSA. V gave up 3 bases and J gave up 2 bases; unmatched junction bases: 2. This CDR3 spans 15 amino acids. CDR3 protein: CASSLDRGYTDTQYF. CDR3 bases: TGTGCCAGCAGCTTGGACAGGGGGTACACAGATACGCAGTATTTT.

This sequence joins TRBV19 and TRBJ1-2; the match to TRBD1 covers 8 bases. Germline loops: CDR1 LNHDA, CDR2 SQIVND (reference sequence). Trimming cost V 4 bases and J 7 bases; bases outside gene matches: 8. CDR3 size: 14 residues. The CDR3 DNA sequence: TGTGCCAGTAGTACCACTGGACAGGGTCCTGGCTACACCTTC. Translated: CASSTTGQGPGYTF.

This clone turned up a few times. V and J are TRBV19 and TRBJ2-2, with D hard to call. Trimming pared 8 bases from V and 4 bases from J, leaving 17 bases between. The CDR3 is 15 residues long. Per the germline V gene, CDR1 is LNHDA and CDR2 is SQIVND (reference sequence). The CDR3 bases are TGTGCCAGTTCACCCCAGGATATGGTCACCGGGGAGCTGTTTTTT. This encodes CASSPQDMVTGELFF.

The rearrangement joins TRBV5-1 to TRBJ1-4; D unresolved. The germline gives CDR1 SGHRS, CDR2 YFSETQ. V was clipped by 2 bases and J by 0 bases, with 11 bases between them. The CDR3 loop spans 16 amino acids. CDR3 bases: TGCGCCAGCAGCTTAGCGTCTCAAGCAACTAATGAAAAACTGTTTTTT. Its translation: CASSLASQATNEKLFF.

There are a few counts of this clone. This chain uses TRBV27 with TRBJ2-2, with 8 bases matching TRBD1. Unmatched junction bases numbered 10, after V lost 4 bases and J lost 0 bases. The CDR3 covers 18 residues. CDR1 and CDR2 (germline): MNHEY, SMNVEV (reference sequence). The CDR3, as DNA: TGTGCCAGCAGTTACAAGAAGGACAGGGACCCGAACACCGGGGAGCTGTTTTTT. The encoded protein is CASSYKKDRDPNTGELFF.

This chain links TRBV7-9 with TRBJ2-2; 7 bases agree with TRBD1. Trimming at V came to 0 bases and at J to 2 bases, leaving 6 bases not matched to a gene. The CDR3 is 17 amino acids. CDR1 is SEHNR, CDR2 FQNEAQ, per germline (reference sequence). The CDR3 sequence: CASSLAPGGSNTGELFF. The CDR3 DNA reads TGTGCCAGCAGCTTAGCGCCAGGGGGTTCCAACACCGGGGAGCTGTTTTTT.

The genes are TRBV28 and TRBJ1-5; 8 positions match TRBD1. V shed 1 base and J 1 base; nucleotides not matched to a gene: 0. CDR1 is MDHEN and CDR2 is SYDVKM in the germline V gene. This CDR3 contains 15 residues. The CDR3 reads CASSLSGGSNQPQHF. DNA of the CDR3: TGTGCCAGCAGTTTATCAGGGGGCAGCAATCAGCCCCAGCATTTT.

This clone has a single count. The genes are TRBV11-2 and TRBJ2-7; 9 bases match TRBD1. V was pared by 3 bases and J by 4 bases, with 7 bases of the junction left unmatched. CDR1 is SGHAT and CDR2 is FQNNGV in the germline V gene. The CDR3 extends over 15 amino acids. This CDR3 reads CASSFRGQGAYEQYF. CDR3 sequence (DNA): TGTGCCAGCAGCTTTAGGGGACAGGGTGCGTACGAGCAGTACTTC.

The gene calls are TRBV2 and TRBJ2-2, with TRBD1 as a possible D gene (5 bases). Trimming shortened V by 2 bases and J by 1 base, and 8 bases separated the two germline ends. CDR1 and CDR2 from the germline V gene are SNHLY and FYNNEI. The CDR3 is 15 amino acids. CDR3 amino acids: CASSEKGQNTGELFF. Written as DNA, the CDR3 is TGTGCCAGCAGTGAAAAAGGACAGAACACCGGGGAGCTGTTTTTT.

The rearrangement uses TRBV9 and TRBJ1-2; 9 nucleotides match TRBD1. The CDR3 has 14 residues. J gave up 8 bases and V 4 bases, and 9 bases lay outside the gene matches. Germline CDR1 reads SGDLS; CDR2 reads YYNGEE. CDR3 loop: CASSSRTGAHGYTF. Here the CDR3 DNA reads TGTGCCAGCAGCTCCAGGACAGGGGCTCACGGCTACACCTTC.

The rearrangement links TRBV27 to TRBJ2-7, with a tentative D call TRBD2 (5 bases). Trimming cost V 3 bases and J 3 bases, with 12 bases left between them. The CDR3 spans 14 residues. Per germline, CDR1 MNHEY and CDR2 SMNVEV (reference sequence). CDR3 nucleotides: TGTGCCAGCAGTTTGAATCCTAGCCTCTACGAGCAGTACTTC. It encodes CASSLNPSLYEQYF.

V is TRBV29-1 and J is TRBJ1-1; 7 bases map to TRBD1. Germline V gene lookup returns CDR1 SQVTM and CDR2 ANQGSEA. The CDR3 has 13 residues. V shed 6 bases, J shed 0 bases, and the junction held 4 bases outside the gene matches. CDR3 sequence reads: CSVRGQVNTEAFF. The CDR3 DNA follows: TGCAGCGTCCGAGGACAGGTGAACACTGAAGCTTTCTTT.